These 32 T cell receptor beta chains were sequenced from one sample in a study of T cells after yellow fever vaccination. TCRdb reprocessed the 5' RACE reads with MiXCR, giving one entry per CDR3 protein. The profile shows around 310,000 distinct CDR3 sequences, around 3.9% of them singletons. The input for sequencing was PBMCs, taken on the day of the yellow fever booster vaccination. These receptors all stem from a young man who received the YFV17D yellow fever vaccine.

The sample holds a few counts of this clonotype. V is TRBV7-2 and J is TRBJ2-7, with D possibly being TRBD1 (6 bases). The V gene lost 3 bases and the J gene lost 4 bases, with 13 bases spanning the gap. Germline CDR1 is SGHTA and CDR2 is FQGNSA. The CDR3 sequence is 14 residues long. Here the CDR3 reads CASSFWGRGYEQYV. CDR3 DNA: TGTGCCAGCAGCTTTTGGGGGCGCGGATACGAGCAGTACGTC.

The V gene is TRBV23-1, the J gene TRBJ2-7, with D hard to call. TRBV23-1 is given ORF status, its function remaining uncertain. The V and J ends lost 1 base and 5 bases respectively, with 18 bases between them. CDR3 size: 16 residues. CDR3 DNA sequence: TGCGCCAGCAGTCAATTGTCGGAAGCCCCTAAGGACGAGCAGTACTTC. As protein: CASSQLSEAPKDEQYF.

The sample holds many counts of this clonotype. The rearrangement joins TRBV18 to TRBJ2-7; 10 nucleotides align to TRBD1. From germline, CDR1 is KGHSH and CDR2 LQKENI. This CDR3 contains 15 residues. Germline trimming cut 3 bases from V and 4 bases from J; bases unmatched to any gene: 6. This chain's CDR3 is CASSPGQGLGYEQYF. The CDR3 DNA reads as TGTGCCAGCTCACCGGGACAGGGGCTCGGATACGAGCAGTACTTC.

This clonotype occurred many times. The chain has TRBV23-1 and TRBJ1-1; no definite D call. TRBV23-1 is designated an ORF whose function remains uncertain. The CDR3 runs 14 residues. V lost 0 bases, J lost 4 bases, and 9 bases lay in between. CDR3 residues: CASSQSRVGTEAFF. DNA of the CDR3: TGCGCCAGCAGTCAATCACGAGTGGGCACTGAAGCTTTCTTT.

This clonotype was detected ten times or more. The V call is TRBV16, the J call TRBJ1-2; a possible D gene is TRBD1 (6 bases). CDR1 and CDR2 from the germline V gene are KGHSY and FQNENV. The V end lost 0 bases, the J end lost 0 bases, and 14 bases lay between the germline ends. This CDR3 has 17 amino acids. In nucleotides, the CDR3 is TGTGCCAGCAGCCAATCGAGTGTGGACAGAGCTAACTATGGCTACACCTTC. Translation: CASSQSSVDRANYGYTF.

The sample holds many counts of this clonotype. The gene calls are TRBV30 and TRBJ2-1, with TRBD2 matching over 10 bases. The CDR3 runs to 14 residues. V was clipped by 2 bases and J by 6 bases; unmatched bases: 4. Germline V gene lookup returns CDR1 GTSNPN and CDR2 SVGIG (reference sequence). CDR3: CAWSPLAGANEQFF. For the CDR3, the DNA is TGTGCCTGGAGTCCGCTAGCGGGGGCCAATGAGCAGTTCTTC.

There are many counts of this clonotype. The V call is TRBV14, the J call TRBJ2-1, with a tentative D call TRBD2 (7 bases). The CDR3 has 17 amino acids. Trimming took off 4 bases at V and 7 bases at J, with 23 bases between the two ends. From germline, CDR1 is SGHDN and CDR2 FVKESK. The CDR3 loop reads CASSLRGPGGRGNEQFF. CDR3 in DNA: TGTGCCAGCAGCCTAAGGGGTCCGGGGGGCCGGGGTAATGAGCAGTTCTTC.

This chain links TRBV10-3 with TRBJ2-5; 9 bases line up with TRBD2. This CDR3 has 15 residues. Germline loops: CDR1 ENHRY, CDR2 SYGVKD. The ends lost 3 bases at V and 3 bases at J; junction bases unmatched: 5. The CDR3 region is CAISDLSGGEETQYF. CDR3 sequence (DNA): TGTGCCATCAGTGACCTTAGCGGGGGCGAAGAGACCCAGTACTTC.

This clonotype was detected ten times or more. V is TRBV7-3 and J is TRBJ2-1, with 12 positions matching TRBD2. This CDR3 spans 15 amino acids. V was pared by 4 bases and J by 5 bases, with 3 bases of the junction left unmatched. Germline V lookup: CDR1 SGHTA, CDR2 FQGTGA. The chain's CDR3 is CASSWASGGDNEQFF. The CDR3 DNA is TGTGCCAGCAGCTGGGCTAGCGGGGGGGACAATGAGCAGTTCTTC.

This clonotype appeared many times. The chain links TRBV7-2 to TRBJ1-2; tentatively, D is TRBD1 (5 bases). Germline V CDR1 and CDR2: SGHTA, FQGNSA. Trimming left V 1 base short and J 10 bases short, with 16 bases between. The CDR3 has 14 amino acids. CDR3 nucleotide sequence: TGTGCCAGCAGCTTAGGTAGGAGCAGGGAGGACTACACCTTC. As protein: CASSLGRSREDYTF.

This clonotype has a count of ten or more. The rearrangement joins TRBV19 to TRBJ1-2; D not certain. Looked up from germline, CDR1 is LNHDA and CDR2 is SQIVND (reference sequence). The CDR3 extends over 13 amino acids. Trimming cost V 7 bases and J 2 bases, with 11 bases left between them. The CDR3 nucleotides read TGTGCCAGTAAATCCTGGCAGAACTATGGCTACACCTTC. It encodes CASKSWQNYGYTF.

This clonotype has a handful of counts. This chain uses TRBV25-1 with TRBJ2-2; D is ambiguous. Trimming pared 5 bases from V and 0 bases from J, leaving 7 bases between. Germline lookup yields CDR1 MGHDK and CDR2 SYGVNS. The CDR3 runs 14 residues. The CDR3 loop reads CASSSLSNTGELFF. Written as DNA, the CDR3 is TGTGCCAGCAGTAGCCTCTCGAACACCGGGGAGCTGTTTTTT.

This clonotype was counted a few times. CDR3 sequence (DNA): TGTGCCAGCAGCTTAGCGACAGGGATGGGCACTGAAGCTTTCTTT. It codes for CASSLATGMGTEAFF. The rearrangement joins TRBV7-9 to TRBJ1-1, with 7 bases lining up with TRBD1. The CDR3 loop spans 15 amino acids. Germline V gene data show CDR1 as SEHNR and CDR2 as FQNEAQ (reference sequence). V was clipped by 0 bases and J by 4 bases; unmatched bases: 5.

The V call is TRBV13, the J call TRBJ2-1, with 7 bases matching TRBD1. Germline V gives CDR1 PRHDT, CDR2 FYEKMQ (reference sequence). This CDR3 comprises 14 residues. V lost 3 bases and J lost 5; bases outside the gene matches: 4. The CDR3 sequence: CASSLRTGHNEQFF. The DNA of the CDR3 is TGTGCCAGCAGCTTGCGGACAGGACACAATGAGCAGTTCTTC. Supplemented by reference TRBV13 and TRBJ2-1, the full variable domain reads AAGVIQSPRHLIKEKRETATLKCYPIPRHDTVYWYQQGPGQDPQFLISFYEKMQSDKGSIPDRFSAQQFSDYHSELNMSSLELGDSALYFCASSLRTGHNEQFFGPGTRLTVL.

This clonotype was detected many times. The gene calls are TRBV20-1 and TRBJ2-3; the match to TRBD1 covers 7 bases. V dropped 2 bases and J dropped 1; count of bases not matched to a gene: 12. Germline values: CDR1 DFQATT, CDR2 SNEGSKA (reference sequence). CDR3 length equals 17 residues. The CDR3 region has the DNA TGCAGTGCTAGAATGGTTCACCCCGGGACAGGCACAGATACGCAGTATTTT. Its translation: CSARMVHPGTGTDTQYF.

The V gene is TRBV20-1, the J gene TRBJ2-3; tentative D call: TRBD2 (7 bases). Germline V gene data show CDR1 as DFQATT and CDR2 as SNEGSKA (reference sequence). The CDR3 runs 15 residues. Trimming took 6 bases from V and 8 from J, leaving 24 bases between them. The CDR3 nucleotides read TGCAGTGCCACTACACGGGGGGCCCTCCCCGGTACGCAGTATTTT. The encoded protein is CSATTRGALPGTQYF.

This clonotype was counted at least ten times. The CDR3 DNA sequence: TGCAGTGTGGGACAGGGGGCGAATAATTCACCCCTCCACTTT. Its translation: CSVGQGANNSPLHF. The rearrangement uses TRBV20-1 and TRBJ1-6, with 12 bases lining up with TRBD1. This CDR3 comprises 14 residues. Per the germline V gene, CDR1 is DFQATT and CDR2 is SNEGSKA (reference sequence). With 7 bases clipped from V and 5 bases from J, the junction kept 3 bases outside the gene matches.

This clonotype was seen a few times. The J gene is TRBJ1-3, the V gene TRBV30, with 7 positions matching TRBD1. V lost 5 bases and J lost 0; bases outside the gene matches: 7. The CDR3 runs 15 residues. CDR1 GTSNPN and CDR2 SVGIG come from the germline V gene (reference sequence). CDR3 loop: CAWGKGQSSGNTIYF. In DNA form, the CDR3 reads TGTGCCTGGGGAAAGGGACAGAGCTCTGGAAACACCATATATTTT.

This clonotype was recorded many times. This sequence joins TRBV20-1 and TRBJ2-5, with 14 bases identical to TRBD2. After removal of 7 bases from V and 1 base from J, the junction contained 11 bases not matched to a gene. CDR3 length: 17 residues. Germline V gives CDR1 DFQATT, CDR2 SNEGSKA (reference sequence). The CDR3 here is CSVEDAGLAGGQETQYF. CDR3 nucleotides: TGCAGTGTGGAAGACGCCGGACTAGCGGGGGGCCAAGAGACCCAGTACTTC.

This clonotype has only a few counts. The chain uses TRBV6-5 and TRBJ1-3; unclear D gene. Germline lookup yields CDR1 MNHEY and CDR2 SVGAGI. Between the trimmed V and J ends, which lost 0 bases and 5 bases, there was a span of 8 bases. CDR3 length: 14 amino acids. CDR3 sequence: CASSYSIARNTIYF. CDR3 sequence (DNA): TGTGCCAGCAGTTACTCGATTGCGAGAAACACCATATATTTT.

In its sample, this clonotype was seen a few times. The chain couples TRBV5-6 to TRBJ2-7; 7 bases map to TRBD1. V lost 4 bases to trimming and J lost 2 bases; unmatched junction nucleotides: 3. Per germline, CDR1 SGHDT and CDR2 YYEEEE. The CDR3 has 13 amino acids. The CDR3 nucleotides are TGTGCCAGCAGCAACAGGGGCCCCTACGAGCAGTACGTC. Translation: CASSNRGPYEQYV.

This clonotype was detected many times. The CDR3, as DNA: TGTGCCAGCAGCTTAGACCGCCTTGAAGCTTTCTTT. Translated: CASSLDRLEAFF. This sequence joins TRBV5-6 and TRBJ1-1; no firm D call. V lost 2 bases, J lost 7 bases, and 9 bases lay in between. CDR1 and CDR2 (germline): SGHDT, YYEEEE. The CDR3 is 12 residues long. The full variable domain, its missing parts supplied by reference TRBV5-6 and TRBJ1-1, is DAGVTQSPTHLIKTRGQQVTLRCSPKSGHDTVSWYQQALGQGPQFIFQYYEEEERQRGNFPDRFSGHQFPNYSSELNVNALLLGDSALYLCASSLDRLEAFFGQGTRLTVV.

This clonotype was observed at least ten times. V usage is TRBV5-1 and J usage is TRBJ2-7; a weak D match, TRBD1 (5 bases). The CDR3 consists of 14 residues. The V end was cut by 1 base, the J end by 4 bases, with 12 bases between. CDR1 is SGHRS and CDR2 is YFSETQ in the germline V gene. In DNA form, the CDR3 reads TGCGCCAGCAGCTTGTTGCCAGGGCCGTACGAGCAGTACGTC. Translation gives CASSLLPGPYEQYV.

V usage is TRBV6-6 and J usage is TRBJ2-5, with 9 bases matching TRBD1. This CDR3 has 16 residues. Germline CDR1 and CDR2: MNHNY and SVGAGI (reference sequence). The J segment lost 1 base and the V segment lost 5 bases, leaving 8 bases of the junction unmatched. The CDR3 sequence: CASSVMGTGSQETQYF. CDR3 nucleotide sequence: TGTGCCAGCAGTGTAATGGGGACAGGGAGCCAAGAGACCCAGTACTTC.

There are a few counts of this clonotype. V and J are TRBV5-4 and TRBJ2-2; 11 bases map to TRBD2. This CDR3 is built from 15 residues. Trimming at V came to 2 bases and at J to 6 bases, leaving 3 bases not matched to a gene. CDR1 SGHNT and CDR2 YYREEE come from the germline V gene (reference sequence). CDR3 region: CASSFSGGAAGELFF. The CDR3 DNA reads as TGTGCCAGCAGCTTTAGCGGGGGGGCCGCCGGGGAGCTGTTTTTT.

This clonotype was recorded at least ten times. The chain joins TRBV7-2 to TRBJ2-5; TRBD2 aligns across 10 bases. After removal of 5 bases from V and 9 bases from J, the junction contained 9 bases not matched to a gene. The germline gives CDR1 SGHTA, CDR2 FQGNSA. The CDR3 loop spans 14 amino acids. The CDR3: CASSRGLARGAQYF. DNA for the CDR3: TGTGCCAGCAGCAGGGGACTAGCGCGGGGGGCCCAGTACTTC.

Many counts were recorded for this clonotype. V gene TRBV5-1 combines with J gene TRBJ2-7; D is possibly TRBD1 (5 bases). This CDR3 is built from 15 residues. The germline V gene encodes CDR1 SGHRS and CDR2 YFSETQ. Trimming shortened V by 1 base and J by 4 bases, and 15 bases separated the two germline ends. The CDR3 DNA is TGCGCCAGCAGCTTGCGGACACCCACGAGATACGAGCAGTACTTC. Translating gives CASSLRTPTRYEQYF.

This clonotype was counted many times. The chain couples TRBV5-5 to TRBJ2-7; 10 nucleotides line up with TRBD1. The CDR3 contains 15 residues. CDR1 SGHKS and CDR2 YYEKEE come from the germline V gene (reference sequence). V dropped 0 bases and J dropped 4; count of bases not matched to a gene: 4. In DNA, the CDR3 is TGTGCCAGCAGCTTGGGTGGACAGGGGGATTACGAGCAGTACGTC. Protein: CASSLGGQGDYEQYV.

Only a few counts were recorded for this clonotype. V and J are TRBV5-1 and TRBJ2-3; possible D gene TRBD2, 5 bases. This CDR3 comprises 18 residues. Trimming cost V 2 bases and J 1 base, with 20 bases left between them. Germline assignment: CDR1 SGHRS and CDR2 YFSETQ. CDR3 nucleotide sequence: TGCGCCAGCAGCTTCCTACCTTCGACTATCCTCGGCACAGATACGCAGTATTTT. Translation gives CASSFLPSTILGTDTQYF.

This clonotype turned up a few times. V gene TRBV6-2 or TRBV6-3 combines with J gene TRBJ2-1; perhaps D is TRBD1 or TRBD2 (5 bases each). CDR3 length equals 19 residues. Trimming took 2 bases from V and 8 from J, leaving 28 bases between them. Germline values: CDR1 MNHEY, CDR2 SVGEGT. The CDR3 protein is CASSYLRDPGYPNNDEQFF. CDR3 DNA: TGTGCCAGCAGTTACCTCCGGGACCCCGGATACCCTAACAATGATGAGCAGTTCTTC.

This clonotype has a count of ten or more. The rearrangement joins TRBV4-1 to TRBJ1-1; D perhaps matches TRBD1 (5 bases). CDR3 length equals 14 residues. CDR1 and CDR2 (germline): MGHRA, YSYEKL. Trimming shortened V by 3 bases and J by 1 base, and 9 bases separated the two germline ends. CDR3 sequence: CASSHRASNTEAFF. In DNA, the CDR3 is TGCGCCAGCAGCCACAGGGCCTCGAACACTGAAGCTTTCTTT.

The sample holds many counts of this clonotype. The V and J genes are TRBV5-1 and TRBJ2-1; no reliable D call. Germline V gene lookup returns CDR1 SGHRS and CDR2 YFSETQ. V lost 4 bases and J 8 bases, leaving 10 bases between the germline ends. There are 12 residues in the CDR3. This CDR3 reads CASSHAWDEQFF. The CDR3 DNA follows: TGCGCCAGCAGCCACGCGTGGGATGAGCAGTTCTTC.